These 18 T cell receptor beta chains share one sample of origin, sequenced in a study of shared clonotypes between healthy human individuals. This table comes from immunoSEQ multiplex PCR, and its TCRdb copy is limited to in-frame clones, with some not included. The sample has roughly 500,000 clones; around 73% are singletons. Sequencing input: PBMCs. These receptors were collected from a woman aged 40 to 55 in good health. Some clones in this sample may be carry-over from other donors' samples.

The rearrangement uses TRBV6-5 and TRBJ1-1; the D gene is possibly TRBD1 (5 bases). Germline CDR1 MNHEY, CDR2 SVGAGI. This CDR3 has 15 residues. Trimming shortened V by 6 bases and J by 4 bases, and 18 bases separated the two germline ends. CDR3 nucleotides: TGTGCCAGCAGCCCCCGAGGGTTGAGGGGCACTGAAGCTTTCTTT. Translating it yields CASSPRGLRGTEAFF.

A single count supports this clone. The gene calls are TRBV18 and TRBJ2-2; D not certain. V lost 3 bases to trimming and J lost 1 base, with 9 bases between them. Looked up from germline, CDR1 is KGHSH and CDR2 is LQKENI. CDR3 length equals 15 residues. The CDR3 DNA reads TGTGCCAGCTCACCGATTAGCAGGAACACCGGGGAGCTGTTTTTT. This sequence encodes CASSPISRNTGELFF.

This clone appeared a few times. A junction end diverges from the germline sequence, so it may reflect a read error. J is TRBJ2-7 and V is TRBV5-1, with 9 bases fitting TRBD2. Germline CDR1 SGHRS, CDR2 YFSETQ. CDR3 length: 14 residues. CDR3 sequence reads: CASNSGSLSHEQYF. Here the CDR3 DNA reads TGCGCCAGCAATAGCGGGAGTCTCTCCCACGAGCAGTACTTC.

The chain employs TRBV6-6 and TRBJ2-7; maybe TRBD2 (5 bases). CDR3 size: 14 residues. Per the germline V gene, CDR1 is MNHNY and CDR2 is SVGAGI (reference sequence). V was pared by 2 bases and J by 3 bases, with 11 bases between. CDR3 DNA: TGTGCCAGCAGTTACCCACGGAGGTTCTACGAGCAGTACTTC. Amino acids: CASSYPRRFYEQYF.

Many counts were recorded for this clone. V gene TRBV27 combines with J gene TRBJ1-2; 9 bases line up with TRBD1. Trimming cost V 3 bases and J 3 bases; bases outside gene matches: 8. This CDR3 comprises 16 residues. The germline CDR1 and CDR2 sequences are MNHEY and SMNVEV (reference sequence). CDR3 sequence (DNA): TGTGCCAGCAGTTTCCTCCGGACAGGGGCGTACTATGGCTACACCTTC. This sequence encodes CASSFLRTGAYYGYTF.

The V and J genes are TRBV5-1 and TRBJ2-4; D is unclear. Germline assignment: CDR1 SGHRS and CDR2 YFSETQ. The CDR3 totals 13 residues. V was shortened by 0 bases and J by 5 bases, with 6 bases between the two germline ends. Written as DNA, the CDR3 is TGCGCCAGCAGCTTGGCCGGGCAAAACATTCAGTACTTC. Translation gives CASSLAGQNIQYF.

The chain recombines TRBV6-1 with TRBJ1-1; the D is unclear. Per germline, CDR1 MNHNS and CDR2 SASEGT. Trimming removed 0 bases at V and 5 bases at J, with 10 bases between. The CDR3 is 14 amino acids. The CDR3 DNA follows: TGTGCCAGCAGTGAAGCTGTAAAACTGACTGAAGCTTTCTTT. It specifies CASSEAVKLTEAFF.

This clone was seen more than once but under ten times. This chain links TRBV19 with TRBJ2-5; 13 bases map to TRBD2. The V segment lost 7 bases and the J segment 5 bases; nucleotides outside the gene matches: 7. The germline CDR1 and CDR2 sequences are LNHDA and SQIVND (reference sequence). The CDR3 sequence is 15 residues long. CDR3 DNA: TGTGCCAGTAAACTAGCGGGAGGGCCGGGGGAGACCCAGTACTTC. Encoded protein: CASKLAGGPGETQYF.

The rearrangement links TRBV29-1 to TRBJ2-7, with 12 bases identical to TRBD1. The CDR3 consists of 14 residues. Germline CDR1 SQVTM, CDR2 ANQGSEA. Losses at the gene ends were 1 base for V and 6 bases for J; bases not matched to a gene: 4. CDR3 loop: CSVEGGTGGFEQYF. Here the CDR3 DNA reads TGCAGCGTTGAAGGTGGGACAGGGGGCTTCGAGCAGTACTTC.

This clone was seen a handful of times. In the same sample, other DNA sequences code for this CDR3. The chain links TRBV5-1 to TRBJ1-4; D remains unclear. Trimming stripped 0 bases from V and 1 base from J, with 4 bases between. Per the germline V gene, CDR1 is SGHRS and CDR2 is YFSETQ. This CDR3 spans 14 amino acids. The CDR3 reads CASSLGQTNEKLFF. The CDR3, as DNA: TGCGCCAGCAGCTTGGGGCAAACTAATGAAAAACTGTTTTTT. The variable domain in full, completed from reference TRBV5-1 and TRBJ1-4, reads KAGVTQTPRYLIKTRGQQVTLSCSPISGHRSVSWYQQTPGQGLQFLFEYFSETQRNKGNFPGRFSGRQFSNSRSEMNVSTLELGDSALYLCASSLGQTNEKLFFGSGTQLSVL.

The chain couples TRBV28 to TRBJ1-1; D may be TRBD1 (5 bases). The CDR3 loop spans 12 amino acids. Trimming removed 3 bases at V and 10 bases at J, with 12 bases between. The germline V gene encodes CDR1 MDHEN and CDR2 SYDVKM. The CDR3 here is CASSFGSRGAFF. In DNA form, the CDR3 reads TGTGCCAGCAGTTTCGGGTCAAGGGGAGCTTTCTTT.

The chain uses TRBV11-2 and TRBJ2-1, with a possible D match to TRBD1 (6 bases). Germline values: CDR1 SGHAT, CDR2 FQNNGV. The V end was cut by 5 bases, the J end by 4 bases, with 12 bases between. The CDR3 has 14 amino acids. CDR3 sequence: CASSPGTYYNEQFF. Here the CDR3 DNA reads TGTGCCAGCAGCCCCGGGACATATTACAATGAGCAGTTCTTC.

The rearrangement uses TRBV13 and TRBJ2-7, with 14 bases identical to TRBD2. Germline V CDR1 and CDR2: PRHDT, FYEKMQ (reference sequence). The junction had 6 bases not matched to a gene; V was cut back by 3 bases and J by 5 bases. This CDR3 spans 16 amino acids. The CDR3 DNA reads TGTGCCAGCAGCTTGGGGACTAGCGGGAGTGGCGACGAGCAGTACTTC. Translated, it gives CASSLGTSGSGDEQYF.

This chain uses TRBV5-1 with TRBJ2-7; the D is unclear. V lost 0 bases and J lost 4, with 11 bases in between. Germline V lookup: CDR1 SGHRS, CDR2 YFSETQ. The CDR3 length is 14 residues. The CDR3 coding sequence is TGCGCCAGCAGCTTGGCCGGTCCTCCTTACGAGCAGTACTTC. This translates into CASSLAGPPYEQYF.

This chain connects TRBV30 to TRBJ2-1; D uncertain. V was cut by 3 bases and J by 7 bases, with 13 bases left in between. The CDR3 has 13 amino acids. The germline CDR1 and CDR2 sequences are GTSNPN and SVGIG (reference sequence). CDR3: CAWSVGHRNEQFF. In nucleotides, the CDR3 is TGTGCCTGGAGCGTCGGTCACCGGAATGAGCAGTTCTTC.

CDR3 sequence reads: CASSLEGLGLYEQYF. DNA of the CDR3: TGTGCCAGCAGCTTAGAGGGACTAGGCCTGTACGAGCAGTACTTC. The chain uses TRBV7-9 and TRBJ2-7; 8 nucleotides align to TRBD2. CDR1 and CDR2 from the germline V gene are SEHNR and FQNEAQ (reference sequence). The CDR3 totals 15 residues. Trimming took 1 base from V and 4 from J; bases not matched to a gene: 6. The entire variable domain, with the rest obtained from reference TRBV7-9 and TRBJ2-7, is as follows: DTGVSQNPRHKITKRGQNVTFRCDPISEHNRLYWYRQTLGQGPEFLTYFQNEAQLEKSRLLSDRFSAERPKGSFSTLEIQRTEQGDSAMYLCASSLEGLGLYEQYFGPGTRLTVT.

This clone was detected only once. The chain combines TRBV5-1 with TRBJ2-1; TRBD1 aligns across 9 bases. The trim removed 4 bases at V and 3 bases at J, leaving 8 bases unmatched. This CDR3 has 16 amino acids. The V gene's germline CDR1 is SGHRS and CDR2 YFSETQ. DNA of the CDR3: TGCGCCAGCAGCCCCAGCCGGGACAGGGTCTACAATGAGCAGTTCTTC. It codes for CASSPSRDRVYNEQFF. Full variable domain (remainder filled in from reference TRBV5-1 and TRBJ2-1): KAGVTQTPRYLIKTRGQQVTLSCSPISGHRSVSWYQQTPGQGLQFLFEYFSETQRNKGNFPGRFSGRQFSNSRSEMNVSTLELGDSALYLCASSPSRDRVYNEQFFGPGTRLTVL.

CDR3 sequence reads: CASSHSIQPTNEKLFF. In DNA, the CDR3 is TGCGCCAGCAGCCATTCTATACAGCCAACTAATGAAAAACTGTTTTTT. V usage is TRBV4-3 and J usage is TRBJ1-4; D gene unclear. Per germline, CDR1 LGHNA and CDR2 YSLEER. There are 16 residues in the CDR3. V lost 3 bases to trimming and J lost 0 bases, with 11 bases between them.